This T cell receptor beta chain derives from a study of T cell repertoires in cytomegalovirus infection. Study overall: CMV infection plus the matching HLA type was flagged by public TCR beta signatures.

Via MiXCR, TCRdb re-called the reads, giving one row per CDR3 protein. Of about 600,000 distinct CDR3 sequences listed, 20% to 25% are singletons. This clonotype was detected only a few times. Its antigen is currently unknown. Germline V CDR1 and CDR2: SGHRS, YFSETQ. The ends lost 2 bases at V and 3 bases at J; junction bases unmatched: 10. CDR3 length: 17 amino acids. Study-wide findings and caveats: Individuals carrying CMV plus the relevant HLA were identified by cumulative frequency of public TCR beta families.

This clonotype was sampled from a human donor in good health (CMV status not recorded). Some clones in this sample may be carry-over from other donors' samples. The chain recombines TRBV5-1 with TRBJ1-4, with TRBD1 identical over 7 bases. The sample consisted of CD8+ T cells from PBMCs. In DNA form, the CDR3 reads TGCGCCAGCAGCTTCGGGAGACAGGGACCCTCTAATGAAAAACTGTTTTTT. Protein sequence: CASSFGRQGPSNEKLFF. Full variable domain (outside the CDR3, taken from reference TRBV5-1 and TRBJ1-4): KAGVTQTPRYLIKTRGQQVTLSCSPISGHRSVSWYQQTPGQGLQFLFEYFSETQRNKGNFPGRFSGRQFSNSRSEMNVSTLELGDSALYLCASSFGRQGPSNEKLFFGSGTQLSVL.